A single sample gave rise to the 18 T cell receptor beta chains below, sequenced in a study of cytomegalovirus exposure and HLA in healthy donors. Both 60 Vbeta primers and 13 Jbeta primers went into the PCR. Libraries were prepared by immunoSEQ multiplex PCR; TCRdb keeps only in-frame clonotypes and omits some of them. The sample has fewer than 200,000 clones, roughly 84% seen once. The sample consisted of PBMCs. All receptors derive from a male donor in good health and CMV-seronegative.

The chain is built from TRBV7-2 and TRBJ1-4; no clear D gene. Trimming pared 2 bases from V and 4 bases from J, leaving 14 bases between. This CDR3 comprises 16 residues. Germline V lookup: CDR1 SGHTA, CDR2 FQGNSA. For the CDR3, the DNA is TGTGCCAGCAGCTTATCTGTAGGGCGGGTTAATGAAAAACTGTTTTTT. It specifies CASSLSVGRVNEKLFF.

This chain links TRBV18 with TRBJ1-2, with a tentative D call TRBD1 (5 bases). This CDR3 comprises 16 residues. V was trimmed by 0 bases and J by 0 bases, leaving 11 bases between them. Germline CDR1 KGHSH, CDR2 LQKENI. In DNA, the CDR3 is TGTGCCAGCTCACCACCGGGGCAGGGTCCTAACTATGGCTACACCTTC. It specifies CASSPPGQGPNYGYTF.

J is TRBJ2-2 and V is TRBV10-1; D perhaps matches TRBD1 (5 bases). CDR1 is WNHNN and CDR2 is SYGVQD in the germline V gene (reference sequence). The CDR3 runs 15 residues. V gave up 3 bases and J gave up 0 bases, with 8 bases separating them. CDR3 amino acids: CASSEARANTGELFF. CDR3 sequence (DNA): TGCGCCAGCAGTGAAGCCAGGGCGAACACCGGGGAGCTGTTTTTT.

The chain uses TRBV5-1 and TRBJ1-2, with 7 bases identical to TRBD1. J lost 6 bases, V lost 6 bases, and 5 bases had no gene match. The germline gives CDR1 SGHRS, CDR2 YFSETQ. This CDR3 is 12 amino acids long. The CDR3 region is CASIGTDDGYTF. The CDR3, as DNA: TGCGCCAGCATTGGGACAGACGATGGCTACACCTTC.

This clone came up many times. The V call is TRBV6-1, the J call TRBJ2-7; TRBD2 matches 10 bases. The J segment lost 4 bases and the V segment lost 2 bases, leaving 5 bases of the junction unmatched. Per germline, CDR1 MNHNS and CDR2 SASEGT. CDR3 size: 15 residues. CDR3 sequence reads: CASSEQAGGGYEQYF. As DNA, the CDR3 is TGTGCCAGCAGTGAACAAGCGGGAGGGGGTTACGAGCAGTACTTC.

The chain has TRBV27 and TRBJ1-5; D remains ambiguous. The V and J ends lost 2 bases and 4 bases respectively, with 12 bases between them. Germline CDR1 and CDR2: MNHEY and SMNVEV (reference sequence). CDR3 size: 15 residues. CDR3 sequence: CASSLGGPGNQPQHF. CDR3 in DNA: TGTGCCAGCAGTTTAGGAGGGCCGGGGAATCAGCCCCAGCATTTT.

This clone was observed a handful of times. The chain links TRBV7-2 to TRBJ2-7, with D maybe TRBD2 (5 bases). The CDR3 sequence is 13 residues long. Between the trimmed V and J ends, which lost 0 bases and 7 bases, there was a span of 10 bases. Germline V gene lookup returns CDR1 SGHTA and CDR2 FQGNSA. The CDR3 spells CASSLAGDREQYF. The CDR3 DNA reads as TGTGCCAGCAGCTTAGCGGGAGACCGAGAGCAGTACTTC. The entire variable domain, with the rest obtained from reference TRBV7-2 and TRBJ2-7, is as follows: GAGVSQSPSNKVTEKGKDVELRCDPISGHTALYWYRQSLGQGLEFLIYFQGNSAPDKSGLPSDRFSAERTGGSVSTLTIQRTQQEDSAVYLCASSLAGDREQYFGPGTRLTVT.

The chain employs TRBV21-1 and TRBJ2-7; the table gives TRBD2 as D, unverified against the DNA. TRBV21-1 is noted as a pseudogene. The CDR3 covers 15 residues. Here the CDR3 reads CASSKPSGVLYEQYF. The DNA for the CDR3 is TGTGCCAGCAGCAAACCTAGCGGGGTCCTCTACGAGCAGTACTTC.

This clone has only a few counts. This sequence joins TRBV6-5 and TRBJ2-7; 8 bases line up with TRBD2. Germline CDR1 is MNHEY and CDR2 is SVGAGI. Germline trimming cut 7 bases from V and 0 bases from J; bases unmatched to any gene: 8. There are 15 residues in the CDR3. DNA of the CDR3: TGTGCCAGCAACTTCCGGGGGGGCCCCTCCTACGAGCAGTACTTC. It yields the protein CASNFRGGPSYEQYF.

This chain connects TRBV6-6 to TRBJ1-1, with D possibly TRBD1 on 5 matching bases. CDR1 and CDR2 from the germline V gene are MNHNY and SVGAGI (reference sequence). The CDR3 loop spans 14 amino acids. V was trimmed by 8 bases and J by 2 bases, leaving 15 bases between them. The CDR3 is CASSQVGGNTEAFF. The DNA for the CDR3 is TGTGCCAGCTCACAAGTGGGGGGTAACACTGAAGCTTTCTTT.

CDR3 coding DNA: TGTGCCAGCAGCACAGGCGTAGCTAGCACAGATACGCAGTATTTT. It encodes CASSTGVASTDTQYF. This rearrangement joins TRBV19 to TRBJ2-3; D may be TRBD1 (5 bases). V gave up 9 bases and J gave up 0 bases, with 16 bases separating them. Germline loops: CDR1 LNHDA, CDR2 SQIVND (reference sequence). This CDR3 has 15 amino acids. The full variable domain, in which reference TRBV19 and TRBJ2-3 provide the parts outside the CDR3, is DGGITQSPKYLFRKEGQNVTLSCEQNLNHDAMYWYRQDPGQGLRLIYYSQIVNDFQKGDIAEGYSVSREKKESFPLTVTSAQKNPTAFYLCASSTGVASTDTQYFGPGTRLTVL.

The chain links TRBV19 to TRBJ1-2, with a possible D match to TRBD1 (6 bases). The V end lost 5 bases, the J end lost 6 bases, and 19 bases lay between the germline ends. Germline V gene sequence: CDR1 LNHDA, CDR2 SQIVND (reference sequence). The CDR3 loop spans 15 amino acids. CDR3 DNA sequence: TGTGCCAGTAGTCTTACGACAGGCTTTTTGGATGGCTACACCTTC. Protein sequence: CASSLTTGFLDGYTF.

The rearrangement uses TRBV12-5 and TRBJ2-7; D not certain. Trimming took off 7 bases at V and 0 bases at J, with 13 bases between the two ends. This CDR3 region has 14 residues. Germline-derived CDR1 and CDR2 are LGHNT and FRNRAP. This chain's CDR3 is CASVPGGFSYEQYF. The DNA of the CDR3 is TGTGCTAGTGTCCCCGGCGGTTTCTCCTACGAGCAGTACTTC.

The rearrangement joins TRBV7-9 to TRBJ1-4, with 11 bases matching TRBD1. The V and J ends lost 5 bases and 0 bases, in that order; junction bases with no gene match: 8. The length of the CDR3 is 18 residues. In germline, CDR1 is SEHNR, CDR2 FQNEAQ (reference sequence). The CDR3 sequence: CASSPGTGGTTTNEKLFF. Written as DNA, the CDR3 is TGTGCCAGCAGCCCCGGGACAGGGGGAACAACAACTAATGAAAAACTGTTTTTT. The whole variable domain, remainder taken from reference TRBV7-9 and TRBJ1-4, is DTGVSQNPRHKITKRGQNVTFRCDPISEHNRLYWYRQTLGQGPEFLTYFQNEAQLEKSRLLSDRFSAERPKGSFSTLEIQRTEQGDSAMYLCASSPGTGGTTTNEKLFFGSGTQLSVL.

This clone was recorded a few times. The chain uses TRBV19 and TRBJ2-1; D possibly corresponds to TRBD2 (5 bases). Germline lookup yields CDR1 LNHDA and CDR2 SQIVND (reference sequence). The CDR3 contains 13 residues. Trimming left V 6 bases short and J 7 bases short, with 13 bases between. The CDR3 DNA sequence: TGTGCCAGTAGGCCTCCGCCGGGGAATGAGCAGTTCTTC. This codes for CASRPPPGNEQFF.

This clone came up a few times. The CDR3 DNA reads as TGCAGCGTTGATTCGGGGGTTTGGGACTATGGCTACACCTTC. Residues: CSVDSGVWDYGYTF. The J gene is TRBJ1-2, the V gene TRBV29-1; D perhaps matches TRBD1 (5 bases). This CDR3 region has 14 residues. Looked up from germline, CDR1 is SQVTM and CDR2 is ANQGSEA. V lost 3 bases, J lost 3 bases, and 14 bases lay in between.

The DNA for the CDR3 is TGCGCCAGCAGCTTGATTGCCCGGACTAGCGGCCAAGAGACCCAGTACTTC. It codes for CASSLIARTSGQETQYF. The rearrangement joins TRBV5-1 to TRBJ2-5; TRBD2 aligns across 10 bases. The CDR3 is 17 residues long. Germline-derived CDR1 and CDR2 are SGHRS and YFSETQ. After removal of 1 base from V and 1 base from J, the junction contained 7 bases not matched to a gene.

This clone came up once. The J gene is TRBJ1-2, the V gene TRBV28; the D gene is possibly TRBD1 (6 bases). The CDR3 has 15 amino acids. V was trimmed by 6 bases and J by 1 base, leaving 15 bases between them. Germline CDR1 is MDHEN and CDR2 is SYDVKM. CDR3 in DNA: TGTGCCAGCAGATTCCCACGGACAGTTAACTATGGCTACACCTTC. It is translated as CASRFPRTVNYGYTF.